Presented here are 22 T cell receptor beta chains from one specimen sequenced in a study of T cells in Graves' hyperthyroidism and ophthalmopathy. Researchers took RNA transcripts and amplified the TCR beta CDR3 regions from them. First-round RT-PCR with HTBI primers amplified the TCR CDR3 region. TCRdb re-derived calls from the multiplex PCR reads in MiXCR, one entry per CDR3 protein. This sample has 730,000 or so distinct CDR3 sequences, with under 20% found just once. The sequenced sample consisted of blood. These receptors all stem from a woman aged 45-60 years with Graves' hyperthyroidism that later progressed to Graves' ophthalmopathy.

The chain carries TRBV4-1 and TRBJ2-2; 9 bases match TRBD2. The V gene end was trimmed by 5 bases and the J gene end by 3 bases; junction bases not matched to a gene: 7. CDR3 length: 16 amino acids. The V gene's germline CDR1 is MGHRA and CDR2 YSYEKL. The CDR3 loop is CASSKEERGDTGELFF. The CDR3 DNA follows: TGCGCCAGCAGCAAGGAGGAGCGGGGGGACACCGGGGAGCTGTTTTTT.

The CDR3 DNA sequence: TGCGCCAGCAGCTTGGTATCCGGGACAGGGGGCCCCGAGCAGTACTTC. The encoded protein is CASSLVSGTGGPEQYF. V gene TRBV5-1 combines with J gene TRBJ2-7, with 12 bases matching TRBD1. Trimming at V came to 0 bases and at J to 6 bases, leaving 7 bases not matched to a gene. Per germline, CDR1 SGHRS and CDR2 YFSETQ. The CDR3 is made up of 16 amino acids.

This clonotype was counted many times. The rearrangement links TRBV5-1 to TRBJ1-5; D gene unclear. Germline values: CDR1 SGHRS, CDR2 YFSETQ. The V and J ends lost 0 bases and 1 base respectively, with 8 bases between them. The CDR3 sequence is 15 residues long. CDR3 region: CASSLGDQSNQPQHF. DNA for the CDR3: TGCGCCAGCAGCTTGGGAGACCAGAGCAATCAGCCCCAGCATTTT. Looking up the rest from reference TRBV5-1 and TRBJ1-5 gives the full variable domain: KAGVTQTPRYLIKTRGQQVTLSCSPISGHRSVSWYQQTPGQGLQFLFEYFSETQRNKGNFPGRFSGRQFSNSRSEMNVSTLELGDSALYLCASSLGDQSNQPQHFGDGTRLSIL.

This clonotype was counted ten times or more. The CDR3 nucleotides read TGTGCCAGCAGCTTAGATGGCCTACAGGGTCGCTATGGCTACACCTTC. This gives the protein CASSLDGLQGRYGYTF. This chain uses TRBV11-2 with TRBJ1-2; tentatively, D is TRBD1 (6 bases). Germline loops: CDR1 SGHAT, CDR2 FQNNGV. The CDR3 runs to 16 residues. Trimming shortened V by 0 bases and J by 4 bases, and 15 bases separated the two germline ends.

The V call is TRBV9, the J call TRBJ2-7; D assignment may be TRBD1 or TRBD2 (5 bases each). With 2 bases removed from V and 0 bases from J, the gap between germline ends came to 9 bases. CDR1 and CDR2 (germline): SGDLS, YYNGEE. There are 14 residues in the CDR3. Written as DNA, the CDR3 is TGTGCCAGCAGCGTCGGGGACGGCTCCTACGAGCAGTACTTC. Its protein product is CASSVGDGSYEQYF.

This sequence joins TRBV10-3 and TRBJ2-1, with D perhaps assigned TRBD1 or TRBD2 (5 bases each). This CDR3 has 12 amino acids. Germline values: CDR1 ENHRY, CDR2 SYGVKD. V was clipped by 5 bases and J by 8 bases, with 10 bases between them. CDR3 amino acids: CAISPQGDEQFF. CDR3 bases: TGTGCCATCAGTCCTCAGGGAGATGAGCAGTTCTTC.

This clonotype appeared many times. This rearrangement joins TRBV3-1 to TRBJ1-1; the match to TRBD1 covers 10 bases. V shed 4 bases, J shed 0 bases, and the junction held 5 bases outside the gene matches. This CDR3 spans 16 amino acids. CDR1 is LGHDT, CDR2 YNNKEL, per germline (reference sequence). The CDR3, as DNA: TGTGCCAGCAGCCCCGGACAGGGGGTAATGAACACTGAAGCTTTCTTT. The encoded protein is CASSPGQGVMNTEAFF.

The rearrangement uses TRBV6-1 and TRBJ1-2; perhaps TRBD1 as D (6 bases). V was trimmed by 1 base and J by 0 bases, leaving 12 bases between them. The length of the CDR3 is 16 residues. Germline values: CDR1 MNHNS, CDR2 SASEGT. The CDR3 nucleotides read TGTGCCAGCAGTGAAGGCCGGGGACACGCTAACTATGGCTACACCTTC. It specifies CASSEGRGHANYGYTF.

V gene TRBV7-9 combines with J gene TRBJ1-4; no definite D call. The germline V gene encodes CDR1 SEHNR and CDR2 FQNEAQ (reference sequence). The V end lost 2 bases, the J end lost 0 bases, and 10 bases lay between the germline ends. This CDR3 contains 16 residues. The DNA for the CDR3 is TGTGCCAGCAGCTTATCTGCCGCGGCAACTAATGAAAAACTGTTTTTT. Its translation: CASSLSAAATNEKLFF. Based on the CDR3 plus reference TRBV7-9 and TRBJ1-4, the full variable domain is DTGVSQNPRHKITKRGQNVTFRCDPISEHNRLYWYRQTLGQGPEFLTYFQNEAQLEKSRLLSDRFSAERPKGSFSTLEIQRTEQGDSAMYLCASSLSAAATNEKLFFGSGTQLSVL.

This clonotype was seen more than once but under ten times. The chain carries TRBV6-1 and TRBJ2-1; 7 bases map to TRBD1. The ends lost 5 bases at V and 6 bases at J; junction bases unmatched: 4. The CDR3 extends over 13 amino acids. Per germline, CDR1 MNHNS and CDR2 SASEGT. CDR3 coding DNA: TGTGCCAGCAGTTGGGGACAGTTCAATGAGCAGTTCTTC. It codes for CASSWGQFNEQFF.

This clonotype occurred many times. The chain links TRBV12-3 or TRBV12-4 to TRBJ1-6; TRBD1 might be the D (5 bases). CDR3 length equals 16 residues. V lost 6 bases and J lost 5, with 17 bases in between. The CDR3 region has the DNA TGTGCCAGCAGAGACCTTAGACAGACAGATAATTCACCCCTCCACTTT. This codes for CASRDLRQTDNSPLHF.

V and J are TRBV4-2 and TRBJ1-6; 10 bases map to TRBD1. Per germline, CDR1 LGHNA and CDR2 YNFKEQ. Trimming took 0 bases from V and 10 from J; bases not matched to a gene: 6. CDR3 length: 16 amino acids. The CDR3: CASSQDFGTGDSPLHF. The CDR3 DNA reads as TGTGCCAGCAGCCAAGATTTCGGGACAGGGGACTCACCCCTCCACTTT.

At least ten counts were recorded for this clonotype. The CDR3 region has the DNA TGTGCCAGCAGCCTTCATCAGTCCCATCTGGAAGCTTTCTTT. It encodes CASSLHQSHLEAFF. The chain recombines TRBV14 with TRBJ1-1; D is undetermined. V was clipped by 4 bases and J by 8 bases, with 17 bases between them. Germline-derived CDR1 and CDR2 are SGHDN and FVKESK. The CDR3 has 14 residues.

The V and J genes are TRBV10-1 and TRBJ1-1; D is unresolved. Germline V CDR1 and CDR2: WNHNN, SYGVQD (reference sequence). Trimming took off 3 bases at V and 3 bases at J, with 5 bases between the two ends. The CDR3 totals 12 residues. This CDR3 is CASSDPDTEAFF. The CDR3 nucleotides are TGCGCCAGCAGTGATCCGGACACTGAAGCTTTCTTT.

The V gene is TRBV11-2, the J gene TRBJ2-1; D is ambiguous. The CDR3 covers 13 residues. The V end lost 5 bases, the J end lost 4 bases, and 9 bases lay between the germline ends. Looked up from germline, CDR1 is SGHAT and CDR2 is FQNNGV. The CDR3 DNA reads as TGTGCCAGCAGCCCGGAAGTATACAATGAGCAGTTCTTC. Translating it yields CASSPEVYNEQFF.

This clonotype came up many times. The rearrangement joins TRBV20-1 to TRBJ2-7, with D perhaps matching TRBD2 (6 bases). This CDR3 has 11 residues. Per the germline V gene, CDR1 is DFQATT and CDR2 is SNEGSKA (reference sequence). The DNA for the CDR3 is TGCAAACCCGGGAGCTCCTACGAGCAGTACTTC. Protein product: CKPGSSYEQYF.

With regard to this clonotype: A read error may explain this, as a much larger clone is one base away. The V gene is TRBV5-5, the J gene TRBJ1-1, with 9 nucleotides matching TRBD1. The CDR3 has 14 residues. In germline, CDR1 is SGHKS, CDR2 YYEKEE (reference sequence). CDR3: CASSSGTGLTEASF. CDR3 in DNA: TGTGCCAGCAGCTCCGGGACAGGGCTTACTGAAGCTTCCTTT.

In DNA, the CDR3 is TGTGCCCGGTCAGGTGTAACAGAGCAGTTCTTC. This translates into CARSGVTEQFF. The V call is TRBV30, the J call TRBJ2-1; the D is unclear. Trimming shortened V by 8 bases and J by 10 bases, and 15 bases separated the two germline ends. The germline gives CDR1 GTSNPN, CDR2 SVGIG (reference sequence). This CDR3 spans 11 amino acids. Drawing the rest from reference TRBV30 and TRBJ2-1, the complete variable domain is SQTIHQWPATLVQPVGSPLSLECTVEGTSNPNLYWYRQAAGRGLQLLFYSVGIGQISSEVPQNLSASRPQDRQFILSSKKLLLSDSGFYLCARSGVTEQFFGPGTRLTVL.

This clonotype has at least ten counts. This chain uses TRBV7-6 with TRBJ1-1; TRBD1 aligns across 8 bases. The junction had 9 bases not matched to a gene; V was cut back by 4 bases and J by 5 bases. The CDR3 contains 15 residues. Germline V gene lookup returns CDR1 SGHVS and CDR2 FNYEAQ. The DNA of the CDR3 is TGTGCCAGCAGCTCGGGACAGGCCGCGGGTACTGAAGCTTTCTTT. Its protein is CASSSGQAAGTEAFF.

In this sample, this clonotype turned up many times. The chain has TRBV11-2 and TRBJ2-6; D not certain. The germline V and J ends were trimmed by 3 bases and 8 bases, with 2 bases remaining between them. The length of the CDR3 is 11 residues. Germline loops: CDR1 SGHAT, CDR2 FQNNGV. CDR3 sequence reads: CASSFSNVLTF. Written as DNA, the CDR3 is TGTGCCAGCAGCTTTTCCAACGTCCTGACTTTC.

The table lists this clonotype with many counts. V usage is TRBV6-1 and J usage is TRBJ2-1; 7 nucleotides match TRBD2. This CDR3 contains 15 residues. V lost 4 bases to trimming and J lost 0 bases; unmatched junction nucleotides: 3. The germline CDR1 and CDR2 sequences are MNHNS and SASEGT. CDR3 residues: CASSGSGPSYNEQFF. In nucleotides, the CDR3 is TGTGCCAGCAGTGGTAGCGGGCCCTCCTACAATGAGCAGTTCTTC.

The chain links TRBV7-9 to TRBJ2-6, with 9 nucleotides matching TRBD1. Germline V gives CDR1 SEHNR, CDR2 FQNEAQ (reference sequence). The CDR3 loop spans 16 amino acids. V dropped 6 bases and J dropped 3; count of bases not matched to a gene: 6. CDR3 nucleotide sequence: TGTGCCAGCAGTCGGCACAGGGGGCTTGGGGCCAACGTCCTGACTTTC. As protein: CASSRHRGLGANVLTF.